The 22 T cell receptor beta chains presented below share a single source sample, sequenced in a study of shared clonotypes between healthy human individuals (dated by TCRdb to 2020 to 2021). Libraries were constructed by the immunoSEQ multiplex PCR assay. Imported from immuneACCESS, the table was reduced by TCRdb to in-frame sequences with V and J called. These copies leave out some clones; in studies compared against another copy, an unresolved V gene accounts for under half, and the cause of the remainder is not known. Within this sample are about 1.1 million clones, with 70% to 85% of them counted one time only. In total, the top ten clones hold 0.89% of the sample. Sequenced sample: memory CD4+ T cells from PBMCs. The label giving this sample's cell subset or site can be read as: CD45RA-negative fraction. The receptors shown here come from a man aged 18 to 30 in good health. Some clones in this sample may be carry-over from other donors' samples.

Turning to this clone: At one of its ends the junction is not consistent with the germline gene, which may arise from a read error. V and J are TRBV5-4 and TRBJ1-2; a weak D match, TRBD1 (5 bases). Germline CDR1 and CDR2: SGHNT and YYREEE (reference sequence). The CDR3 contains 16 residues. This chain's CDR3 is CASGFGGVPLDYGYTF. Written as DNA, the CDR3 is TGTGCCAGCGGCTTTGGGGGGGTCCCTCTTGACTATGGCTACACCTTC.

The rearrangement joins TRBV5-1 to TRBJ1-1; no clear D gene. There are 15 residues in the CDR3. Germline CDR1 reads SGHRS; CDR2 reads YFSETQ. Trimming removed 4 bases from V and 4 bases from J, with 17 bases in between. CDR3 in DNA: TGCGCCAGCAGCCCAGCCCTTCCTGTGGGCACTGAAGCTTTCTTT. Protein: CASSPALPVGTEAFF.

The genes are TRBV10-3 and TRBJ2-7, with D unclear. The germline V gene has CDR1 ENHRY and CDR2 SYGVKD. V was trimmed by 5 bases and J by 4 bases, leaving 18 bases between them. There are 15 residues in the CDR3. For the CDR3, the DNA is TGTGCCATCAGTTACCTTGGGGAATCCGGTTACGAGCAGTACTTC. Translation gives CAISYLGESGYEQYF.

The chain recombines TRBV18 with TRBJ2-2, with TRBD2 matching 8 bases. With V trimmed by 3 bases and J by 6 bases, 9 bases remained unmatched. Germline CDR1 is KGHSH and CDR2 is LQKENI. The CDR3 contains 16 residues. CDR3: CASSPEVSSGPGELFF. The CDR3 DNA sequence: TGTGCCAGCTCACCGGAGGTGTCTAGCGGGCCCGGGGAGCTGTTTTTT.

This clone came up a few times. The chain has TRBV2 and TRBJ1-1, with no clear D. The CDR3 spans 12 residues. Looked up from germline, CDR1 is SNHLY and CDR2 is FYNNEI. V lost 4 bases and J 10 bases, leaving 13 bases between the germline ends. Written as DNA, the CDR3 is TGTGCCAGCAGTGCACACAGTTCCGTAGCTTTCTTT. Translation gives CASSAHSSVAFF. The full variable domain, its missing parts supplied by reference TRBV2 and TRBJ1-1, is EPEVTQTPSHQVTQMGQEVILRCVPISNHLYFYWYRQILGQKVEFLVSFYNNEISEKSEIFDDQFSVERPDGSNFTLKIRSTKLEDSAMYFCASSAHSSVAFFGQGTRLTVV.

V and J are TRBV5-8 and TRBJ2-3; D not resolved. The V end was cut by 0 bases, the J end by 2 bases, with 10 bases between. The germline V gene encodes CDR1 SGHTS and CDR2 YDEGEE. The CDR3 covers 15 residues. The CDR3 loop is CASSLAAATTDTQYF. The CDR3 DNA is TGTGCCAGCAGCTTGGCCGCAGCGACCACAGATACGCAGTATTTT. The whole variable domain, remainder taken from reference TRBV5-8 and TRBJ2-3, is EAGVTQSPTHLIKTRGQQATLRCSPISGHTSVYWYQQALGLGLQFLLWYDEGEERNRGNFPPRFSGRQFPNYSSELNVNALELEDSALYLCASSLAAATTDTQYFGPGTRLTVL.

This sequence joins TRBV18 and TRBJ2-7; TRBD1 or TRBD2 may be the D gene (5 bases each). This CDR3 is built from 14 residues. CDR1 KGHSH and CDR2 LQKENI come from the germline V gene. Trimming cost V 4 bases and J 0 bases, with 10 bases left between them. CDR3 nucleotides: TGTGCCAGCTCACAGGGACCCGGCTCCTACGAGCAGTACTTC. Its translation: CASSQGPGSYEQYF.

This clone was seen a few times. The gene calls are TRBV27 and TRBJ1-3, with D perhaps TRBD1 (5 bases). CDR3 length: 15 residues. Germline loops: CDR1 MNHEY, CDR2 SMNVEV (reference sequence). V lost 0 bases and J 4 bases, leaving 10 bases between the germline ends. The CDR3 DNA follows: TGTGCCAGCAGTTTATCCGGGGCTGGCGGAAACACCATATATTTT. Its translation: CASSLSGAGGNTIYF.

The chain combines TRBV5-1 with TRBJ2-2, with D perhaps assigned TRBD1 or TRBD2 (6 bases each). Deletions cut 6 bases from V and 3 bases from J, with 15 bases between. The CDR3 has 15 residues. The germline V gene encodes CDR1 SGHRS and CDR2 YFSETQ. The CDR3 DNA sequence: TGCGCCAGCACCGGGGGCTCCTTTGACACCGGGGAGCTGTTTTTT. It is translated as CASTGGSFDTGELFF.

Comments on this clone: No conserved phenylalanine or tryptophan ends this CDR3, so it is likely a read error. V and J are TRBV6-1 and TRBJ1-2; D is ambiguous. This CDR3 spans 14 amino acids. Trimming removed 2 bases at V and 8 bases at J, with 15 bases between. Germline values: CDR1 MNHNS, CDR2 SASEGT. CDR3 region: CASSEIASELGYTL. The CDR3 nucleotides are TGTGCCAGCAGTGAAATAGCTTCGGAACTAGGCTACACCCTC.

The chain recombines TRBV5-1 with TRBJ1-2; the match to TRBD1 covers 8 bases. With 0 bases clipped from V and 3 bases from J, the junction kept 4 bases outside the gene matches. The CDR3 covers 15 residues. Germline V gene data show CDR1 as SGHRS and CDR2 as YFSETQ. The DNA for the CDR3 is TGCGCCAGCAGCTTGGGCGGACAGGGTTACTATGGCTACACCTTC. It encodes CASSLGGQGYYGYTF.

V and J are TRBV15 and TRBJ2-7; possibly TRBD1 or TRBD2 for D (5 bases each). Germline V CDR1 and CDR2: LNHNV, YYDKDF (reference sequence). The ends were cut back, 3 bases at V and 3 bases at J, with 12 bases in the middle. This CDR3 contains 14 residues. This chain's CDR3 is CATSSSGASYEQYF. CDR3 DNA sequence: TGTGCCACCAGCAGCTCCGGGGCGAGCTACGAGCAGTACTTC.

Of note for this clone: The sample contains more than one DNA sequence encoding this CDR3. The V gene is TRBV5-1, the J gene TRBJ2-7, with 9 positions matching TRBD1. J was trimmed by 1 base and V by 0 bases; bases with no gene match: 2. Germline CDR1 SGHRS, CDR2 YFSETQ. This CDR3 spans 15 amino acids. CDR3 sequence (DNA): TGCGCCAGCAGCTTGGAACAGGGGGCGTCCTACGAGCAGTACTTC. Translated, it gives CASSLEQGASYEQYF.

This rearrangement joins TRBV11-2 to TRBJ2-3; no clear D. V was cut by 1 base and J by 3 bases, with 14 bases left in between. CDR3 length: 16 residues. Germline V lookup: CDR1 SGHAT, CDR2 FQNNGV. The CDR3 loop is CASSLGFLAQTDTQYF. The CDR3 nucleotides are TGTGCCAGCAGCTTAGGATTCTTGGCCCAGACAGATACGCAGTATTTT.

This clone was recorded once. The genes are TRBV10-3 and TRBJ1-2, with 9 bases lining up with TRBD1. The germline V gene encodes CDR1 ENHRY and CDR2 SYGVKD. V lost 3 bases, J lost 4 bases, and 3 bases stayed unmatched. The CDR3 is made up of 14 amino acids. The CDR3 coding sequence is TGTGCCATCAGTGAACAGGGGGCGGGCTATGGCTACACCTTC. It is translated as CAISEQGAGYGYTF.

J is TRBJ2-1 and V is TRBV4-1, with TRBD2 matching 8 bases. Germline-derived CDR1 and CDR2 are MGHRA and YSYEKL. With 4 bases clipped from V and 4 bases from J, the junction kept 6 bases outside the gene matches. The CDR3 has 15 residues. The CDR3 sequence is CASSLAGGVYNEQFF. CDR3 DNA: TGCGCCAGCAGCCTTGCCGGGGGGGTATACAATGAGCAGTTCTTC.

V usage is TRBV30 and J usage is TRBJ1-2, with D unclear. In germline, CDR1 is GTSNPN, CDR2 SVGIG (reference sequence). Trimming left V 4 bases short and J 3 bases short, with 18 bases between. The CDR3 consists of 15 residues. The CDR3 coding sequence is TGTGCCTGGATTTCCTCCCTCGGGATATACTATGGCTACACCTTC. Its translation is CAWISSLGIYYGYTF. The entire variable domain, with the rest obtained from reference TRBV30 and TRBJ1-2, is as follows: SQTIHQWPATLVQPVGSPLSLECTVEGTSNPNLYWYRQAAGRGLQLLFYSVGIGQISSEVPQNLSASRPQDRQFILSSKKLLLSDSGFYLCAWISSLGIYYGYTFGSGTRLTVV.

The genes are TRBV6-5 and TRBJ2-1; 8 bases fit TRBD1. The CDR3 is made up of 14 amino acids. Germline lookup yields CDR1 MNHEY and CDR2 SVGAGI. Germline trimming cut 7 bases from V and 7 bases from J; bases unmatched to any gene: 9. The CDR3 loop reads CASTAGGTRNEQFF. The CDR3 nucleotides are TGTGCCAGCACTGCAGGGGGCACGAGGAATGAGCAGTTCTTC.

The chain has TRBV10-3 and TRBJ2-2; the D call may be TRBD1 or TRBD2 (5 bases each). V was cut by 11 bases and J by 6 bases, with 22 bases left in between. The CDR3 runs to 15 residues. CDR1 is ENHRY and CDR2 is SYGVKD in the germline V gene. The CDR3 loop reads CASSSGGDLPGELFF. The CDR3 coding sequence is TGTGCCTCATCAAGTGGGGGAGATCTCCCCGGGGAGCTGTTTTTT.

This chain links TRBV6-5 with TRBJ1-4; maybe TRBD1 (5 bases). CDR3 length: 13 amino acids. V shed 5 bases and J shed 4 bases, with 8 bases lying between them. From germline, CDR1 is MNHEY and CDR2 SVGAGI. CDR3 sequence (DNA): TGTGCCAGCAGTGAAAGGGGTAATGAAAAACTGTTTTTT. Translation gives CASSERGNEKLFF.

The chain joins TRBV10-3 to TRBJ1-1; 9 bases are a match to TRBD1. Germline V CDR1 and CDR2: ENHRY, SYGVKD. The ends lost 0 bases at V and 5 bases at J; junction bases unmatched: 4. CDR3 length: 15 residues. The CDR3 spells CAISESSGQGTEAFF. The CDR3 region has the DNA TGTGCCATCAGTGAGTCCTCGGGACAGGGAACTGAAGCTTTCTTT.

This chain links TRBV28 with TRBJ2-5; D could derive from TRBD1 or TRBD2 (6 bases each). There are 16 residues in the CDR3. The V and J ends lost 6 bases and 2 bases respectively, with 19 bases between them. In germline, CDR1 is MDHEN, CDR2 SYDVKM. This CDR3 reads CASSRVGGTFQETQYF. Here the CDR3 DNA reads TGTGCCAGCAGCCGCGTGGGCGGGACATTTCAAGAGACCCAGTACTTC.